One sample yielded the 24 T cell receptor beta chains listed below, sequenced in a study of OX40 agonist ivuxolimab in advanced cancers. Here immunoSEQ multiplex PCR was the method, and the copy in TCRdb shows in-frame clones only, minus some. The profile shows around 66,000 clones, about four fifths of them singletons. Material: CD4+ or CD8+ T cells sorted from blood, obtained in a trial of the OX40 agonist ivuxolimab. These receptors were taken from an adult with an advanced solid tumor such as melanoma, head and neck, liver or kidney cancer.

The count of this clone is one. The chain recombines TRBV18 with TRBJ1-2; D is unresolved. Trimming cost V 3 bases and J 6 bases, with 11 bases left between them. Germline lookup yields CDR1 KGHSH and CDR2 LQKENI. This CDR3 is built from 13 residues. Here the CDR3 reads CASSPLAHDGYTF. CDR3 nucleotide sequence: TGTGCCAGCTCACCGTTAGCGCACGATGGCTACACCTTC.

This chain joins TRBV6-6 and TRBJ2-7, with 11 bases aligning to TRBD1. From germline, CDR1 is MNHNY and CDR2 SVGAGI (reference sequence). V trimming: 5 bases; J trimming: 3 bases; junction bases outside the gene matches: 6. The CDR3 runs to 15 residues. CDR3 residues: CASSKSGTGGYEQYF. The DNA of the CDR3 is TGTGCCAGCAGTAAGAGCGGGACAGGGGGCTACGAGCAGTACTTC.

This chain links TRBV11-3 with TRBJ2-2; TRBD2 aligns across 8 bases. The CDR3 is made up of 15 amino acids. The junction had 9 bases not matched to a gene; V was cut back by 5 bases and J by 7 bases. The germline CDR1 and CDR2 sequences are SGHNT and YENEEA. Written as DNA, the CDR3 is TGTGCCAGCAGCCCAAGGCGGGGGGTAGGCGGGGAGCTGTTTTTT. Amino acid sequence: CASSPRRGVGGELFF.

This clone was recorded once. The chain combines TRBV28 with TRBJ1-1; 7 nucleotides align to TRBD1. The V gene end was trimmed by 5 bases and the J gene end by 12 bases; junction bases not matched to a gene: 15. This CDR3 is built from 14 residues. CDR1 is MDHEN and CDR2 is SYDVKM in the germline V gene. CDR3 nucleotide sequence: TGTGCCAGCAGTCTACAAAACGACAGGGCGCGGTCTTTCTTT. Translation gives CASSLQNDRARSFF.

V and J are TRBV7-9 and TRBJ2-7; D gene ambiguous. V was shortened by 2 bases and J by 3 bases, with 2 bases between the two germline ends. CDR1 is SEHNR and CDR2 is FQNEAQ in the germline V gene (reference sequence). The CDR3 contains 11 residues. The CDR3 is CASSLYYEQYF. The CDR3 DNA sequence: TGTGCCAGCAGCTTATACTACGAGCAGTACTTC.

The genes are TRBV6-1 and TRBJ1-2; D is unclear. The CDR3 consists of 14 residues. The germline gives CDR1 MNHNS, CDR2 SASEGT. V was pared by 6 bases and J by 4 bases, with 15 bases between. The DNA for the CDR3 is TGTGCCAGCAGAGGAATGATAACGGGCTATGGCTACACCTTC. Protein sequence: CASRGMITGYGYTF.

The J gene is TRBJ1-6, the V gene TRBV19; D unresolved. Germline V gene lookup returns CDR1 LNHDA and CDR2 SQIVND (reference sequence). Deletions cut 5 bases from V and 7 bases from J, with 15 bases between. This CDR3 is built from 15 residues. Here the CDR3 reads CASSGGLGSNSPLHF. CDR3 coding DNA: TGTGCCAGTAGTGGTGGTTTGGGCTCAAATTCACCCCTCCACTTT.

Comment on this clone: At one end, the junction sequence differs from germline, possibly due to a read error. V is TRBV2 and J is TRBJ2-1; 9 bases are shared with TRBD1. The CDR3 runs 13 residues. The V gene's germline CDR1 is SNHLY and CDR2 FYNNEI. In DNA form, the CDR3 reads TGTGCCAGCAGTGAATCTTGGGACAGGGCTATGATCTTC. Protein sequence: CASSESWDRAMIF.

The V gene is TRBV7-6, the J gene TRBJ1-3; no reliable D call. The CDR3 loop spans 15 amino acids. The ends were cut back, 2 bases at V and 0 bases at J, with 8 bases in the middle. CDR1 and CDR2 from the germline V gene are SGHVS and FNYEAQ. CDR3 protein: CASSLKADSGNTIYF. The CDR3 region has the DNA TGTGCCAGCAGCTTAAAAGCAGACTCTGGAAACACCATATATTTT.

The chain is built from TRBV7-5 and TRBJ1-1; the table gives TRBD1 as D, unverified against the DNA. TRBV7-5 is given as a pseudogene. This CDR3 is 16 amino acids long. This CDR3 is CARSGQGVERNTEAFF. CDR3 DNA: TGTGCCAGAAGTGGACAGGGGGTGGAAAGGAACACTGAAGCTTTCTTT.

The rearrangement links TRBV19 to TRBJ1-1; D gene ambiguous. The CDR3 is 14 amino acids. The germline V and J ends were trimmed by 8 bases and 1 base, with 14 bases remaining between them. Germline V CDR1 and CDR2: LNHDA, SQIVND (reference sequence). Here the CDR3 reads CASRRVPPNTEAFF. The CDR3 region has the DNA TGTGCCAGTCGACGGGTTCCCCCGAACACTGAAGCTTTCTTT.

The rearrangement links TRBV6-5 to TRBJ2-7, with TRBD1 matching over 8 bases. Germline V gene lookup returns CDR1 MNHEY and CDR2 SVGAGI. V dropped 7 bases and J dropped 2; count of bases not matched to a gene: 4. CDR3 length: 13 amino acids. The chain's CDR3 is CASTDRGPYEQYF. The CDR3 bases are TGTGCCAGCACTGACAGGGGACCCTACGAGCAGTACTTC.

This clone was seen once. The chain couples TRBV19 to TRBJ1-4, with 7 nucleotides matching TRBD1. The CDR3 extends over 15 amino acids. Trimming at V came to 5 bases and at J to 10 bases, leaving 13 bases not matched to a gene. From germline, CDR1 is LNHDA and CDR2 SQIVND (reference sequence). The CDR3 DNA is TGTGCCAGTAGTCTCGACAGGGTGGTTTTCGGAAAACTGTTTTTT. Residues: CASSLDRVVFGKLFF.

The CDR3 DNA sequence: TGTGCCAGCAGGAGGGACAGCGCTGGGGGGGAGCAGTACTTC. This encodes CASRRDSAGGEQYF. This chain links TRBV28 with TRBJ2-7; D possibly corresponds to TRBD1 (7 bases). Germline-derived CDR1 and CDR2 are MDHEN and SYDVKM. V shed 6 bases and J shed 7 bases, with 19 bases lying between them. CDR3 length equals 14 residues.

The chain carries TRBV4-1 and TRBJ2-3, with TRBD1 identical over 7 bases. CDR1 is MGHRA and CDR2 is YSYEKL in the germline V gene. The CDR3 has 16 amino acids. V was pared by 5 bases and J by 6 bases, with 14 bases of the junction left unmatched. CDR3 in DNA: TGCGCCAGCAGCAATCACCAGGGGGTTTACCTGGATACGCAGTATTTT. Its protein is CASSNHQGVYLDTQYF.

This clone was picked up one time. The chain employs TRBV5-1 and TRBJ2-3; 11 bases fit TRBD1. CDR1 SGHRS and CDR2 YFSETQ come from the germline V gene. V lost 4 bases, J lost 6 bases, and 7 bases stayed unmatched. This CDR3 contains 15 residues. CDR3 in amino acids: CASSLPGQGVDTQYF. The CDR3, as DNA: TGCGCCAGCAGCCTACCGGGACAGGGGGTTGATACGCAGTATTTT.

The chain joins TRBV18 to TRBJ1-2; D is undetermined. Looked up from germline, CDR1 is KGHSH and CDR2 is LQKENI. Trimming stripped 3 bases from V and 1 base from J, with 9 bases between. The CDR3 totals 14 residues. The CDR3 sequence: CASSPRADNYGYTF. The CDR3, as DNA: TGTGCCAGCTCACCGAGAGCAGATAACTATGGCTACACCTTC.

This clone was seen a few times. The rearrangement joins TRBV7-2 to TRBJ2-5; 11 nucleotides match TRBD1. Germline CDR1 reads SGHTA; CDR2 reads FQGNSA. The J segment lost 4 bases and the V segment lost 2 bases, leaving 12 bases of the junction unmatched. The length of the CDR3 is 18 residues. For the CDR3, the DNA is TGTGCCAGCAGCTTAACCCCGGGACAGGGGGTAGCGGGAGAGACCCAGTACTTC. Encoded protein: CASSLTPGQGVAGETQYF.

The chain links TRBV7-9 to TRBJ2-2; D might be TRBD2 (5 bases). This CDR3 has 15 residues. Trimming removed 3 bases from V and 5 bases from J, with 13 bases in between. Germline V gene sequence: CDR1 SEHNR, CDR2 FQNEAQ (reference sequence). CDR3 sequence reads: CASSLEVPRTGELFF. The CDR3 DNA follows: TGTGCCAGCAGCTTGGAGGTACCTCGTACCGGGGAGCTGTTTTTT.

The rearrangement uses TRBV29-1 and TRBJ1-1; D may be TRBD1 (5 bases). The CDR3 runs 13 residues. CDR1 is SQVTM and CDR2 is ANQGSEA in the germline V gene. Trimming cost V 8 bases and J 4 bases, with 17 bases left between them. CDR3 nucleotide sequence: TGCAGCACAAACGCCGGGGGGGTCACTGAAGCTTTCTTT. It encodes CSTNAGGVTEAFF.

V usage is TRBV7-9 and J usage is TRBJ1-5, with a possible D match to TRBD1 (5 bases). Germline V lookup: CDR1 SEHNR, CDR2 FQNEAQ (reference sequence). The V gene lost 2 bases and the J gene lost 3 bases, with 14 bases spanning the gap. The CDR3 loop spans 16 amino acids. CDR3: CASSLTGTRANQPQHF. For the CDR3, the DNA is TGTGCCAGCAGCTTAACCGGGACTAGGGCCAATCAGCCCCAGCATTTT.

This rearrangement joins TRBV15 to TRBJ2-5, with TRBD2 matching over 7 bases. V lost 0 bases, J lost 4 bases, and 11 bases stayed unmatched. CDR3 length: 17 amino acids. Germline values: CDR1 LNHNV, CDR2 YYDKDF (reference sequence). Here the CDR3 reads CATSRDLEVRGGETQYF. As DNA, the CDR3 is TGTGCCACCAGCAGAGATCTGGAAGTACGCGGGGGAGAGACCCAGTACTTC.

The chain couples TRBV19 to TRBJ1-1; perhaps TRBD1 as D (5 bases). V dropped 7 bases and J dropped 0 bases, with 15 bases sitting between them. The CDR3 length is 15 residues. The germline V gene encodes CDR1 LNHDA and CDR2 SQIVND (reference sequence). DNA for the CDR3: TGTGCCAGTAACAAAGGGGTCGGATTGAACACTGAAGCTTTCTTT. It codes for CASNKGVGLNTEAFF.

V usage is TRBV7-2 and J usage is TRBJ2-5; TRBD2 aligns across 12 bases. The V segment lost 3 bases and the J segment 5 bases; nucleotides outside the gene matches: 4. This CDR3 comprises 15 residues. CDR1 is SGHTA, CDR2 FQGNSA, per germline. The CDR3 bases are TGTGCCAGCAGCTTGCGGACTAGCGGGGTTGAGACCCAGTACTTC. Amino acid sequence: CASSLRTSGVETQYF.